Here is one T cell receptor (beta chain) with its context. What it recognizes is unknown. This CDR3 is built from 19 residues. J lost 3 bases, V lost 1 base, and 11 bases had no gene match. Germline values: CDR1 MGHRA, CDR2 YSYEKL. Libraries were prepared by immunoSEQ multiplex PCR; TCRdb keeps only in-frame clonotypes and omits some of them. The sample has under 150,000 clones, about 90% seen once. This sample was taken from a study of cytomegalovirus exposure and HLA in healthy donors. Study observations and caveats: Within the 120 or so validation repertoires, first-cohort TCR clusters tended to co-occur, according to a later analysis.

The receptor comes from a woman aged 18 to 35 in good health and CMV-seronegative. The rearrangement joins TRBV4-1 to TRBJ2-2, with TRBD2 identical over 10 bases. Sequencing was done on a sample of PBMCs. The CDR3 protein is CASSQGFLGLAGDTGELFF. CDR3 coding DNA: TGCGCCAGCAGCCAAGGGTTTCTGGGCCTAGCGGGGGACACCGGGGAGCTGTTTTTT.